The T cell receptor beta chain described here comes from a study of long-term antiretroviral therapy in people with HIV. This was the immunoSEQ v3.0 assay at survey level. Per-sample targets for sequencing were roughly 35,000-50,000 T-cell genomes. Measured with immunoSEQ multiplex PCR; TCRdb has only the in-frame clones, and not every one. The table lists approximately 27,000 clones, about 90% of them singletons, with 3.6% in the top ten. In the case of this clone: The target antigen is unknown.

Every specimen held between roughly 0.95-10 million cryopreserved PBMC. These were thawed and washed before DNA extraction. Study findings and constraints: Repertoires with HIV possessed tighter CDR3 length spans than those of controls. Repertoire dominance by clones expanded before ART was seen at all time points.

Germline CDR1 reads SGHDT; CDR2 reads YYEEEE. V lost 5 bases and J lost 3; bases outside the gene matches: 8. The CDR3 length is 15 residues. V is TRBV5-6 and J is TRBJ2-3; 8 bases agree with TRBD1. The receptor was derived from a woman under 30 with HIV. This specimen was unsorted PBMCs, taken 1.8 years after starting antiretroviral therapy. The CDR3 protein is CASRQTGEATDTQYF. The CDR3 DNA follows: TGTGCCAGCAGGCAGACAGGGGAAGCAACAGATACGCAGTATTTT. The whole variable domain, remainder taken from reference TRBV5-6 and TRBJ2-3, is DAGVTQSPTHLIKTRGQQVTLRCSPKSGHDTVSWYQQALGQGPQFIFQYYEEEERQRGNFPDRFSGHQFPNYSSELNVNALLLGDSALYLCASRQTGEATDTQYFGPGTRLTVL.